What follows are 29 T cell receptor beta chains derived from one specimen sequenced in a study of regulatory T cells in long-lasting Graves disease. Time point here: persistent/refractory GD, antithyroid drugs over 5 years with positive TRAb. PBMCs were the source of the RNA used for TCR sequencing. HTBI primers from iRepertoire and Arm-PCR of CDR3 regions yielded the TCR beta libraries. TCRdb recomputed calls from the multiplex PCR reads with MiXCR, one row per CDR3 protein. The sample has over 450,000 distinct CDR3 sequences, about 22% seen once. The source was peripheral blood mononuclear cells (PBMCs), collected when the disease was refractory, from a patient treated with antithyroid drugs. The receptors stem from a female donor with Graves disease.

This clonotype has only a few counts. The chain combines TRBV7-9 with TRBJ2-5; the D gene is possibly TRBD1 (7 bases). CDR1 is SEHNR and CDR2 is FQNEAQ in the germline V gene (reference sequence). V was clipped by 5 bases and J by 0 bases, with 13 bases between them. The CDR3 consists of 15 residues. The CDR3 is CASSVQGGNQETQYF. CDR3 DNA: TGTGCCAGCAGCGTCCAGGGGGGAAACCAAGAGACCCAGTACTTC.

This clonotype was counted many times. The rearrangement uses TRBV28 and TRBJ2-7; D remains unclear. CDR1 MDHEN and CDR2 SYDVKM come from the germline V gene. The CDR3 length is 15 residues. The V end was cut by 2 bases, the J end by 7 bases, with 18 bases between. CDR3 amino acids: CASSLTFYGPREQYF. In nucleotides, the CDR3 is TGTGCCAGCAGTTTAACATTCTATGGGCCGAGAGAGCAGTACTTC.

This clonotype was seen a few times. This chain uses TRBV10-3 with TRBJ2-7, with D perhaps matching TRBD1 or TRBD2 (5 bases each). CDR1 and CDR2 (germline): ENHRY, SYGVKD. The CDR3 is 16 residues long. V lost 0 bases and J lost 3, with 15 bases in between. The CDR3 bases are TGTGCCATCAGTGAGTCGGGGGTAGGAGCCTACTACGAGCAGTACTTC. Translated, it gives CAISESGVGAYYEQYF.

Only one count was recorded for this clonotype. V gene TRBV20-1 combines with J gene TRBJ1-1; a weak D match, TRBD1 (5 bases). The CDR3 covers 13 residues. CDR1 is DFQATT, CDR2 SNEGSKA, per germline (reference sequence). V shed 3 bases and J shed 7 bases, with 15 bases lying between them. The CDR3 DNA reads as TGCAGTGCTAGGAACCAGCTGGGGCGTGAAGCTTTCTTT. This translates into CSARNQLGREAFF.

The CDR3 nucleotides read TGTGCCAGCACCTTGTGGGCAGACTACGAGCAGTACTTC. It encodes CASTLWADYEQYF. The chain recombines TRBV7-2 with TRBJ2-7; D is ambiguous. There are 13 residues in the CDR3. Germline V lookup: CDR1 SGHTA, CDR2 FQGNSA. The V end was cut by 7 bases, the J end by 3 bases, with 13 bases between.

This clonotype has at least ten counts. The chain uses TRBV28 and TRBJ2-5; D is perhaps TRBD1 or TRBD2 (5 bases each). Trimming stripped 3 bases from V and 3 bases from J, with 20 bases between. In germline, CDR1 is MDHEN, CDR2 SYDVKM. The CDR3 is 17 amino acids. CDR3 amino acids: CASSFGAPNRLKETQYF. CDR3 in DNA: TGTGCCAGCAGTTTTGGGGCACCGAACCGACTAAAAGAGACCCAGTACTTC.

This chain links TRBV6-1 with TRBJ2-7, with D tentatively TRBD2 (6 bases). Looked up from germline, CDR1 is MNHNS and CDR2 is SASEGT. Trimming left V 6 bases short and J 1 base short, with 16 bases between. The CDR3 is made up of 15 amino acids. In nucleotides, the CDR3 is TGTGCCAGCAGCCCCGGGAGTCAGCCTTCCTACGAGCAGTACTTC. Amino acids: CASSPGSQPSYEQYF.

The chain uses TRBV27 and TRBJ2-5; 12 bases fit TRBD2. Germline V gene data show CDR1 as MNHEY and CDR2 as SMNVEV (reference sequence). The CDR3 totals 18 residues. V was pared by 4 bases and J by 5 bases, with 14 bases of the junction left unmatched. The CDR3 region is CASSSRPTSGGPRETQYF. The CDR3 DNA reads TGTGCCAGCAGTTCCCGTCCGACTAGCGGGGGCCCCCGTGAGACCCAGTACTTC.

The table lists this clonotype with many counts. V is TRBV24-1 and J is TRBJ1-2; D is unresolved. CDR3 length: 13 amino acids. Germline lookup yields CDR1 KGHDR and CDR2 SFDVKD. V lost 2 bases and J 6 bases, leaving 9 bases between the germline ends. In nucleotides, the CDR3 is TGTGCCACCAGTGATTGGGGTACAGATGGCTACACCTTC. This codes for CATSDWGTDGYTF.

This clonotype was detected only a few times. The CDR3 DNA sequence: TGTGCCATCAGTGAGTCGGGGGGCTCCACCAATCAGCCCCAGCATTTT. It encodes CAISESGGSTNQPQHF. V is TRBV10-3 and J is TRBJ1-5; perhaps TRBD1 as D (6 bases). This CDR3 has 16 amino acids. Trimming shortened V by 0 bases and J by 3 bases, and 12 bases separated the two germline ends. Germline assignment: CDR1 ENHRY and CDR2 SYGVKD.

The chain combines TRBV6-2 or TRBV6-3 with TRBJ1-1; weak D call: TRBD1 (5 bases). Germline V gene lookup returns CDR1 MNHEY and CDR2 SVGEGT. The CDR3 consists of 14 residues. Trimming shortened V by 5 bases and J by 5 bases, and 15 bases separated the two germline ends. Here the CDR3 DNA reads TGTGCCAGCAGTAAGAGGGTATACAGGACTGAAGCTTTCTTT. Protein sequence: CASSKRVYRTEAFF.

In this sample, this clonotype turned up a few times. The chain has TRBV7-2 and TRBJ2-2; D may match TRBD1 or TRBD2 (5 bases each). CDR3 length: 16 residues. Trimming shortened V by 5 bases and J by 0 bases, and 13 bases separated the two germline ends. Germline lookup yields CDR1 SGHTA and CDR2 FQGNSA. CDR3 region: CASSLRGPANTGELFF. In nucleotides, the CDR3 is TGTGCCAGCAGCCTCCGGGGACCCGCGAACACCGGGGAGCTGTTTTTT.

This clonotype was detected many times. V usage is TRBV11-2 and J usage is TRBJ2-2; 7 bases are shared with TRBD1. The CDR3 is 14 residues long. Germline V CDR1 and CDR2: SGHAT, FQNNGV. V shed 8 bases and J 3 bases; nucleotides not matched to a gene: 6. CDR3: CASRQGEYTGELFF. The CDR3 DNA reads TGTGCCAGCCGGCAGGGGGAGTACACCGGGGAGCTGTTTTTT.

The J gene is TRBJ2-2, the V gene TRBV20-1; D is undetermined. V lost 5 bases, J lost 1 base, and 14 bases lay in between. The CDR3 covers 15 residues. In germline, CDR1 is DFQATT, CDR2 SNEGSKA (reference sequence). CDR3 bases: TGCAGTGCTCCCGGGCGCACAAAGAACACCGGGGAGCTGTTTTTT. Encoded protein: CSAPGRTKNTGELFF.

This clonotype occurred many times. The chain employs TRBV7-2 and TRBJ1-1; possible D gene TRBD1, 5 bases. Between the trimmed V and J ends, which lost 5 bases and 3 bases, there was a span of 10 bases. CDR3 length: 13 residues. Germline V gene lookup returns CDR1 SGHTA and CDR2 FQGNSA. In DNA, the CDR3 is TGTGCCAGCAGCGGGCAGGGTTACACTGAAGCTTTCTTT. This translates into CASSGQGYTEAFF.

This clonotype appeared many times. The rearrangement links TRBV6-1 to TRBJ1-1, with a weak D call TRBD1 (6 bases). The CDR3 is 13 amino acids. Germline assignment: CDR1 MNHNS and CDR2 SASEGT. Trimming removed 9 bases at V and 3 bases at J, with 14 bases between. CDR3 residues: CASKGGLHTEAFF. Written as DNA, the CDR3 is TGTGCCAGTAAGGGGGGGCTGCACACTGAAGCTTTCTTT.

The rearrangement links TRBV6-5 to TRBJ1-3; no clear D gene. The V gene's germline CDR1 is MNHEY and CDR2 SVGAGI. The ends were cut back, 0 bases at V and 3 bases at J, with 15 bases in the middle. The CDR3 is 17 amino acids. The CDR3 sequence: CASSYSFQTSSGNTIYF. The DNA of the CDR3 is TGTGCCAGCAGTTACTCGTTCCAGACGAGTAGTGGAAACACCATATATTTT.

About this clonotype itself: This likely came from a read error, as a far larger clone is one base away. The CDR3 is CASSYSGETEAFF. The DNA of the CDR3 is TGTGCCAGCAGTTACTCGGGGGAGACTGAAGCTTTCTTT. V usage is TRBV6-5 and J usage is TRBJ1-1; maybe TRBD1 (5 bases). Germline CDR1 is MNHEY and CDR2 is SVGAGI. Trimming removed 0 bases at V and 5 bases at J, with 7 bases between. This CDR3 comprises 13 residues.

The chain carries TRBV2 and TRBJ1-2; 7 bases fit TRBD1. The CDR3 runs 13 residues. With 11 bases clipped from V and 0 bases from J, the junction kept 6 bases outside the gene matches. The germline V gene encodes CDR1 SNHLY and CDR2 FYNNEI. CDR3 residues: CAGRTGANYGYTF. CDR3 nucleotide sequence: TGTGCCGGTCGGACAGGCGCTAACTATGGCTACACCTTC.

This chain links TRBV29-1 with TRBJ2-7, with D tentatively TRBD2 (5 bases). The ends were cut back, 3 bases at V and 4 bases at J, with 7 bases in the middle. The germline gives CDR1 SQVTM, CDR2 ANQGSEA. The CDR3 consists of 11 residues. CDR3 DNA: TGCAGCGTTGACCGGGGATACGAGCAGTACTTC. This encodes CSVDRGYEQYF.

As for this clonotype: This sequence may be a read error, since a much larger clone differs from it by one base. This sequence joins TRBV28 and TRBJ1-2; D is possibly TRBD1 (6 bases). V was trimmed by 2 bases and J by 5 bases, leaving 15 bases between them. The CDR3 sequence is 15 residues long. In germline, CDR1 is MDHEN, CDR2 SYDVKM. CDR3 residues: CASSLPGALRYGYTF. The CDR3 DNA reads as TGTGCCAGCAGTTTACCGGGGGCGCTCCGGTATGGCTACACCTTC.

The rearrangement links TRBV20-1 to TRBJ2-7; D ambiguous. Trimming removed 1 base from V and 1 base from J, with 14 bases in between. Germline CDR1 reads DFQATT; CDR2 reads SNEGSKA (reference sequence). The length of the CDR3 is 15 residues. The CDR3 loop is CSARGERHRSYEQYF. CDR3 bases: TGCAGTGCTAGAGGAGAAAGACACCGTTCCTACGAGCAGTACTTC.

The chain has TRBV19 and TRBJ1-4; a weak D match, TRBD1 (5 bases). Germline CDR1 is LNHDA and CDR2 is SQIVND (reference sequence). The length of the CDR3 is 17 residues. V lost 6 bases and J lost 4, with 21 bases in between. CDR3 DNA sequence: TGTGCCAGTAGCCCCGCACAGGAGGCAGGCATTAATGAAAAACTGTTTTTT. Translating gives CASSPAQEAGINEKLFF. The variable domain in full, completed from reference TRBV19 and TRBJ1-4, reads DGGITQSPKYLFRKEGQNVTLSCEQNLNHDAMYWYRQDPGQGLRLIYYSQIVNDFQKGDIAEGYSVSREKKESFPLTVTSAQKNPTAFYLCASSPAQEAGINEKLFFGSGTQLSVL.

Comments on this clonotype: With a much larger clone just one base away, this may be a read error. A read error is likely, as this CDR3 ends without the conserved phenylalanine or tryptophan. The V call is TRBV11-2, the J call TRBJ2-2; D call uncertain. CDR1 and CDR2 (germline): SGHAT, FQNNGV. The CDR3 runs to 16 residues. With 3 bases removed from V and 7 bases from J, the gap between germline ends came to 18 bases. DNA of the CDR3: TGTGCCAGCAGCTTGTCGGGCGGCCTCATTGACGGGGAGCTGTTTTCT. As protein: CASSLSGGLIDGELFS.

The J gene is TRBJ2-7, the V gene TRBV30; D may be TRBD1 or TRBD2 (6 bases each). The V gene lost 0 bases and the J gene lost 0 bases, with 12 bases spanning the gap. The CDR3 extends over 15 amino acids. Germline loops: CDR1 GTSNPN, CDR2 SVGIG (reference sequence). DNA for the CDR3: TGTGCCTGGAGTGTAGGGGGGACGGACTCCTACGAGCAGTACTTC. Encoded protein: CAWSVGGTDSYEQYF.

The rearrangement uses TRBV5-5 and TRBJ1-1, with 11 positions matching TRBD1. The CDR3 is 16 residues long. Germline-derived CDR1 and CDR2 are SGHKS and YYEKEE (reference sequence). With 4 bases clipped from V and 11 bases from J, the junction kept 16 bases outside the gene matches. CDR3 residues: CASSTGQGANSPWAFF. The DNA of the CDR3 is TGTGCCAGCAGCACCGGACAGGGGGCTAATTCTCCTTGGGCTTTCTTT.

In its sample, this clonotype was seen a few times. The V and J genes are TRBV19 and TRBJ1-6, with D unclear. The CDR3 runs to 17 residues. Germline CDR1 and CDR2: LNHDA and SQIVND (reference sequence). The germline V and J ends were trimmed by 5 bases and 0 bases, with 14 bases remaining between them. This CDR3 reads CASSWSSLSSYNSPLHF. DNA of the CDR3: TGTGCCAGTAGTTGGAGCAGCCTGAGCTCCTATAATTCACCCCTCCACTTT. The whole variable domain, remainder taken from reference TRBV19 and TRBJ1-6, is DGGITQSPKYLFRKEGQNVTLSCEQNLNHDAMYWYRQDPGQGLRLIYYSQIVNDFQKGDIAEGYSVSREKKESFPLTVTSAQKNPTAFYLCASSWSSLSSYNSPLHFGNGTRLTVT.

This clonotype came up a few times. The CDR3 DNA reads as TGTGCCACCTCTCCGGGGGACCCCTCAGCAGATACGCAGTATTTT. It encodes CATSPGDPSADTQYF. This rearrangement joins TRBV24-1 to TRBJ2-3; maybe TRBD2 (6 bases). This CDR3 comprises 15 residues. V was clipped by 9 bases and J by 4 bases, with 19 bases between them. Germline loops: CDR1 KGHDR, CDR2 SFDVKD.

V and J are TRBV24-1 and TRBJ2-3, with a possible D match to TRBD1 (5 bases). V was cut by 1 base and J by 4 bases, with 11 bases left in between. The CDR3 has 15 amino acids. Germline V gene lookup returns CDR1 KGHDR and CDR2 SFDVKD. The CDR3 nucleotides read TGTGCCACCAGTGATTTTAGGGGTAAAGCAGATACGCAGTATTTT. This translates into CATSDFRGKADTQYF.